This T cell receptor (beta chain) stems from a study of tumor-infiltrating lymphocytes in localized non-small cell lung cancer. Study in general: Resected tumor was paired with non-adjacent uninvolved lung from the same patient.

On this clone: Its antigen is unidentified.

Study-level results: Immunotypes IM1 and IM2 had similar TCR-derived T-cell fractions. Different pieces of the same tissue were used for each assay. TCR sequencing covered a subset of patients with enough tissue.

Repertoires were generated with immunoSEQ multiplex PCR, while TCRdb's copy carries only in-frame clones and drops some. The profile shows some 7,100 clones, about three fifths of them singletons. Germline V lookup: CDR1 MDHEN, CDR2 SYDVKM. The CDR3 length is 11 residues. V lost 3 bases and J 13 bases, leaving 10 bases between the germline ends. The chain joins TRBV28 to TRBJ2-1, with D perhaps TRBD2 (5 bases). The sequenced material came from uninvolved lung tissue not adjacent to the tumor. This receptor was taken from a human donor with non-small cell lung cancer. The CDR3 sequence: CASSLWAGQFF. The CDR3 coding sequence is TGTGCCAGCAGTTTGTGGGCGGGCCAGTTCTTC.